One and the same sample provided the 26 T cell receptor beta chains below, sequenced in a study of T cells in localized non-small cell lung cancer. Method: immunoSEQ multiplex PCR; TCRdb's copy keeps in-frame clones and lacks some. Among 900 to 950 clones listed, approximately 15% were seen once. The input for sequencing was lung tumor tissue, taken before any cancer treatment. The origin of the receptors is an older female donor with stage I squamous cell lung carcinoma.

This clone has more than one count but fewer than ten. The chain links TRBV18 to TRBJ1-5; no clear D gene. This CDR3 has 13 amino acids. With 3 bases removed from V and 4 bases from J, the gap between germline ends came to 7 bases. Per germline, CDR1 KGHSH and CDR2 LQKENI. The CDR3 reads CASSPTENQPQHF. The CDR3 DNA is TGTGCCAGCTCACCGACGGAGAATCAGCCCCAGCATTTT.

By share of the sample, this clone is large. The chain joins TRBV6-1 to TRBJ2-1; D unresolved. V was clipped by 0 bases and J by 4 bases, with 4 bases between them. The CDR3 is 13 amino acids. CDR1 and CDR2 (germline): MNHNS, SASEGT. The CDR3 DNA reads TGTGCCAGCAGTGAAGCCGAGTACAATGAGCAGTTCTTC. It yields the protein CASSEAEYNEQFF.

This clone was seen a handful of times. A read error may account for a junction end that differs from germline. The chain employs TRBV11-3 and TRBJ2-2; no definite D call. In germline, CDR1 is SGHNT, CDR2 YENEEA. The CDR3 length is 14 residues. In nucleotides, the CDR3 is TGTGCTAGCAGCTTAACAGCCAACACCGGGGAGCTGTTTTTT. This codes for CASSLTANTGELFF.

Only a few counts were recorded for this clone. The chain is built from TRBV6-8 and TRBJ2-1, with 9 bases identical to TRBD1. The CDR3 runs to 16 residues. In germline, CDR1 is MNHGY, CDR2 SAAAGT. V gave up 5 bases and J gave up 7 bases; unmatched junction bases: 12. The CDR3 here is CASSRSDRGGWNEQFF. The CDR3 DNA reads as TGTGCCAGCAGTCGATCGGACAGGGGCGGATGGAATGAGCAGTTCTTC.

Judged by abundance, this clone is medium-sized (0.01 to 0.1%). V gene TRBV6-8 combines with J gene TRBJ2-7; no definite D call. The CDR3 length is 12 residues. Trimming shortened V by 7 bases and J by 3 bases, and 10 bases separated the two germline ends. CDR1 is MNHGY, CDR2 SAAAGT, per germline. The CDR3 spells CASTDTIYEQYF. The CDR3 DNA reads TGTGCCAGCACCGATACAATCTACGAGCAGTACTTC.

This clone is termed large. This sequence joins TRBV11-3 and TRBJ2-5; tentatively, D is TRBD1 (7 bases). The CDR3 spans 15 residues. The germline V and J ends were trimmed by 6 bases and 2 bases, with 16 bases remaining between them. CDR1 is SGHNT, CDR2 YENEEA, per germline. Here the CDR3 DNA reads TGTGCCAGCAGTTTCCAGGGGGGCAGACAAGAGACCCAGTACTTC. Amino acid sequence: CASSFQGGRQETQYF.

This clone was picked up a small number of times. The V and J genes are TRBV6-8 and TRBJ2-7, with 7 bases identical to TRBD2. Germline V gene data show CDR1 as MNHGY and CDR2 as SAAAGT. The CDR3 runs to 15 residues. The V gene end was trimmed by 2 bases and the J gene end by 0 bases; junction bases not matched to a gene: 4. CDR3 loop: CASSYEAGISYEQYF. CDR3 DNA sequence: TGTGCCAGCAGTTACGAAGCGGGAATCTCCTACGAGCAGTACTTC.

This clone was counted between two and nine times. The rearrangement joins TRBV6-8 to TRBJ1-6; D might be TRBD1 (6 bases). The CDR3 is 15 residues long. The germline V gene has CDR1 MNHGY and CDR2 SAAAGT. V lost 6 bases to trimming and J lost 9 bases, with 18 bases between them. The CDR3 coding sequence is TGTGCCAGCAGACTCCAGACAGGATTGGGTTCACCCCTCCACTTT. This sequence encodes CASRLQTGLGSPLHF.

This clone ranks as large. The rearrangement uses TRBV11-3 and TRBJ1-4, with 8 bases aligning to TRBD1. V was clipped by 3 bases and J by 6 bases; unmatched bases: 6. This CDR3 spans 15 amino acids. The germline V gene encodes CDR1 SGHNT and CDR2 YENEEA. The CDR3: CASSLGSGGYEKLFF. CDR3 nucleotide sequence: TGTGCCAGCAGCTTGGGGTCAGGGGGCTATGAAAAACTGTTTTTT.

The rearrangement links TRBV18 to TRBJ1-5, with TRBD1 matching 7 bases. Germline values: CDR1 KGHSH, CDR2 LQKENI. The CDR3 extends over 14 amino acids. V lost 0 bases and J lost 6; bases outside the gene matches: 2. The CDR3 spells CASSPPGGGQPQHF. The CDR3, as DNA: TGTGCCAGCTCACCACCAGGGGGCGGTCAGCCCCAGCATTTT.

The J gene is TRBJ1-2, the V gene TRBV19; 7 bases align to TRBD1. Germline V lookup: CDR1 LNHDA, CDR2 SQIVND (reference sequence). Trimming at V came to 6 bases and at J to 7 bases, leaving 5 bases not matched to a gene. CDR3 length: 12 amino acids. The CDR3 nucleotides are TGTGCCAGTAGCCCTGGACAGGTTGGCTACACCTTC. This codes for CASSPGQVGYTF.

This sequence joins TRBV18 and TRBJ2-7; D not resolved. The V gene's germline CDR1 is KGHSH and CDR2 LQKENI. V lost 4 bases to trimming and J lost 0 bases, with 10 bases between them. The CDR3 spans 14 residues. CDR3 in amino acids: CASSRKGSSYEQYF. The CDR3 bases are TGTGCCAGCTCACGAAAAGGGTCCTCCTACGAGCAGTACTTC.

By sample fraction, this clone is large. The chain has TRBV4-1 and TRBJ2-1, with TRBD1 matching over 7 bases. Germline V gives CDR1 MGHRA, CDR2 YSYEKL. With V trimmed by 1 base and J by 8 bases, 8 bases remained unmatched. This CDR3 contains 15 residues. CDR3 sequence reads: CASSQVGIQGDEQFF. For the CDR3, the DNA is TGCGCCAGCAGCCAAGTGGGTATTCAGGGGGATGAGCAGTTCTTC.

This chain's CDR3 is CSVVGQGVVGYTF. CDR3 in DNA: TGCAGCGTTGTGGGACAGGGGGTTGTGGGCTACACCTTC. This chain links TRBV29-1 with TRBJ1-2; 11 bases agree with TRBD1. Germline CDR1 SQVTM, CDR2 ANQGSEA. V lost 4 bases and J lost 8; bases outside the gene matches: 6. The CDR3 is 13 amino acids.

This clone was detected a few times. The V and J genes are TRBV6-8 and TRBJ2-6; unclear D gene. This CDR3 has 16 amino acids. Germline CDR1 is MNHGY and CDR2 is SAAAGT. Trimming removed 4 bases from V and 0 bases from J, with 10 bases in between. In DNA form, the CDR3 reads TGTGCCAGCAGTTTGCGGTTTAACTCTGGGGCCAACGTCCTGACTTTC. It codes for CASSLRFNSGANVLTF.

The V gene is TRBV5-1, the J gene TRBJ1-6, with D perhaps matching TRBD1 (6 bases). The V gene lost 2 bases and the J gene lost 10 bases, with 13 bases spanning the gap. This CDR3 comprises 14 residues. Germline V gene lookup returns CDR1 SGHRS and CDR2 YFSETQ. CDR3 sequence (DNA): TGCGCCAGCAGCTTCGAACAGGGAAGATCACCCCTCCACTTT. Translating gives CASSFEQGRSPLHF.

This chain joins TRBV29-1 and TRBJ2-1; the match to TRBD2 covers 14 bases. V shed 2 bases, J shed 10 bases, and the junction held 7 bases outside the gene matches. Germline-derived CDR1 and CDR2 are SQVTM and ANQGSEA. The length of the CDR3 is 15 residues. CDR3 sequence (DNA): TGCAGCGTTGAAATAGGGACTAGCGGGGGAGGAGAGCAGTTCTTC. It is translated as CSVEIGTSGGGEQFF.

This clone came up a few times. The germline gene is not matched at one end of the junction; a read error may be the cause. The chain carries TRBV6-8 and TRBJ2-5; maybe TRBD1 (5 bases). The CDR3 sequence is 12 residues long. Per germline, CDR1 MNHGY and CDR2 SAAAGT. CDR3 loop: CAISGADETQYF. The DNA for the CDR3 is TGTGCCATCAGTGGGGCAGACGAGACCCAGTACTTC.

This clone was counted only a few times. The chain has TRBV6-1 and TRBJ1-4, with D perhaps TRBD1 (5 bases). Trimming stripped 1 base from V and 0 bases from J, with 12 bases between. The CDR3 runs to 17 residues. In germline, CDR1 is MNHNS, CDR2 SASEGT. The CDR3 reads CASSEDLGDATNEKLFF. The CDR3 nucleotides are TGTGCCAGCAGTGAAGATCTGGGGGACGCAACTAATGAAAAACTGTTTTTT.

This clone was recorded a few times. The genes are TRBV19 and TRBJ1-1; no definite D call. This CDR3 is 14 amino acids long. Germline V lookup: CDR1 LNHDA, CDR2 SQIVND (reference sequence). V lost 6 bases and J 4 bases, leaving 15 bases between the germline ends. The CDR3 spells CASSLNTESTEAFF. CDR3 coding DNA: TGTGCCAGTAGCCTAAACACAGAGAGCACTGAAGCTTTCTTT.

By proportion, this clone is medium-sized. V and J are TRBV6-8 and TRBJ2-5; TRBD2 agrees at 7 bases. V lost 4 bases to trimming and J lost 4 bases; unmatched junction nucleotides: 9. The CDR3 runs 15 residues. The V gene's germline CDR1 is MNHGY and CDR2 SAAAGT. The DNA of the CDR3 is TGTGCCAGCAGTTTCCCCGGGGGAGGGAGAGAGACCCAGTACTTC. This translates into CASSFPGGGRETQYF.

This clone was seen more than once but under ten times. This chain joins TRBV11-3 and TRBJ2-3; 14 positions agree with TRBD2. Looked up from germline, CDR1 is SGHNT and CDR2 is YENEEA. The ends lost 3 bases at V and 6 bases at J; junction bases unmatched: 8. This CDR3 has 17 residues. CDR3 residues: CASSFGTSGGLWDTQYF. The CDR3 nucleotides read TGTGCCAGCAGCTTCGGGACTAGCGGGGGACTTTGGGATACGCAGTATTTT.

In this sample, this clone is medium-sized. The chain carries TRBV6-8 and TRBJ1-4, with D hard to call. Trimming took 7 bases from V and 7 from J, leaving 10 bases between them. CDR1 and CDR2 from the germline V gene are MNHGY and SAAAGT. The CDR3 length is 12 residues. CDR3 in DNA: TGTGCCAGCACCGGGTCAGTTGAAAAACTGTTTTTT. Translated: CASTGSVEKLFF.

This clone was found once. This chain joins TRBV30 and TRBJ2-7; no clear D. Trimming left V 0 bases short and J 5 bases short, with 5 bases between. CDR3 length equals 11 residues. The germline gives CDR1 GTSNPN, CDR2 SVGIG (reference sequence). For the CDR3, the DNA is TGTGCCTGGAGTGTACTGGACGAGCAGTACTTC. This codes for CAWSVLDEQYF.

This clone was detected a few times. For the CDR3, the DNA is TGTGCCAGCAGCGTAACGGACGGGAGACAAGAGACCCAGTACTTC. Encoded protein: CASSVTDGRQETQYF. V and J are TRBV25-1 and TRBJ2-5; D is perhaps TRBD2 (6 bases). Germline CDR1 and CDR2: MGHDK and SYGVNS. There are 15 residues in the CDR3. Trimming took 6 bases from V and 2 from J, leaving 16 bases between them.

The V and J genes are TRBV15 and TRBJ2-3; TRBD1 agrees at 9 bases. The CDR3 contains 15 residues. V lost 0 bases, J lost 7 bases, and 5 bases stayed unmatched. CDR1 is LNHNV, CDR2 YYDKDF, per germline (reference sequence). The CDR3 bases are TGTGCCACCAGCAGAGAAGGGACAGGGACCTATACGCAGTATTTT. It yields the protein CATSREGTGTYTQYF.